A single sample is the source of the 24 T cell receptor beta chains below, sequenced in a study of shared clonotypes between healthy human individuals. CD8 cells regarded as naive lacked CD45RO, were positively chosen for CCR7, and omitted terminally differentiated effector memory CD45RA+ cells. TCRdb's table, derived via immunoSEQ multiplex PCR, lists solely in-frame clones and lacks some. The sample lists around 2.1 million clones, about 92% occurring once. The specimen sequenced was naive CD8+ T cells from PBMCs. Receptors originate from a man between 18 and 29 years old in good health. Some clones in this sample may be carry-over from other donors' samples.

This rearrangement joins TRBV11-2 to TRBJ1-5; D is possibly TRBD1 (5 bases). Deletions cut 1 base from V and 6 bases from J, with 13 bases between. The CDR3 length is 15 residues. The germline V gene encodes CDR1 SGHAT and CDR2 FQNNGV. The CDR3, as DNA: TGTGCCAGCAGCTTAGTCGGGGGGGAGCTTCAGCCCCAGCATTTT. It codes for CASSLVGGELQPQHF. The full variable domain, its missing parts supplied by reference TRBV11-2 and TRBJ1-5, is EAGVAQSPRYKIIEKRQSVAFWCNPISGHATLYWYQQILGQGPKLLIQFQNNGVVDDSQLPKDRFSAERLKGVDSTLKIQPAKLEDSAVYLCASSLVGGELQPQHFGDGTRLSIL.

This clone was counted once. Written as DNA, the CDR3 is TGTGCCAGCAGCACCTCTCCCGGGACAGTAGCCTACGAGCAGTACTTC. The encoded protein is CASSTSPGTVAYEQYF. The chain links TRBV7-9 to TRBJ2-7, with TRBD1 identical over 7 bases. V lost 5 bases to trimming and J lost 2 bases; unmatched junction nucleotides: 12. Germline lookup yields CDR1 SEHNR and CDR2 FQNEAQ (reference sequence). This CDR3 has 16 amino acids.

CDR3 loop: CASSLFGASGEKLFF. CDR3 in DNA: TGTGCCAGTAGTCTGTTTGGGGCGTCGGGCGAAAAACTGTTTTTT. The V call is TRBV19, the J call TRBJ1-4; tentatively, D is TRBD1 (5 bases). Trimming took off 5 bases at V and 8 bases at J, with 18 bases between the two ends. This CDR3 has 15 residues. CDR1 and CDR2 from the germline V gene are LNHDA and SQIVND (reference sequence).

To note about this clone: This specimen includes other DNA sequences encoding the same CDR3. The V call is TRBV27, the J call TRBJ2-7, with D tentatively TRBD1 (5 bases). The CDR3 spans 14 residues. Trimming shortened V by 3 bases and J by 2 bases, and 11 bases separated the two germline ends. Germline loops: CDR1 MNHEY, CDR2 SMNVEV (reference sequence). In DNA form, the CDR3 reads TGTGCCAGCAGTTTGCTGGCAGGGACCTACGAGCAGTACTTC. As protein: CASSLLAGTYEQYF.

This clone has just one count. The same CDR3 arises from other DNA sequences in this sample as well. The chain uses TRBV7-9 and TRBJ2-7; the match to TRBD1 covers 7 bases. The CDR3 is 14 amino acids. V lost 4 bases and J lost 0; bases outside the gene matches: 3. Germline V gives CDR1 SEHNR, CDR2 FQNEAQ (reference sequence). CDR3 in amino acids: CASSSGDSSYEQYF. DNA of the CDR3: TGTGCCAGCAGCTCAGGGGACAGCTCCTACGAGCAGTACTTC.

This chain uses TRBV6-5 with TRBJ2-1; 8 nucleotides match TRBD2. The germline gives CDR1 MNHEY, CDR2 SVGAGI. The CDR3 runs 15 residues. The V gene end was trimmed by 4 bases and the J gene end by 9 bases; junction bases not matched to a gene: 11. CDR3 DNA sequence: TGTGCCAGCAGTTCGGGGGAGCGGGAGATTAGTGAGCAGTTCTTC. Translating gives CASSSGEREISEQFF.

The chain employs TRBV6-5 and TRBJ1-1, with D perhaps matching TRBD1 (5 bases). The CDR3 consists of 13 residues. V lost 8 bases and J 1 base, leaving 11 bases between the germline ends. Germline V gene lookup returns CDR1 MNHEY and CDR2 SVGAGI. DNA of the CDR3: TGTGCCAGCTTGGGACGGGAGAACACTGAAGCTTTCTTT. As protein: CASLGRENTEAFF.

The table lists this clone with a count of one. The rearrangement links TRBV10-2 to TRBJ2-7, with 7 bases lining up with TRBD1. This CDR3 spans 14 amino acids. Germline V CDR1 and CDR2: WSHSY, SAAADI. V trimming: 4 bases; J trimming: 4 bases; junction bases outside the gene matches: 7. CDR3 region: CASSAGTGAYEQYF. The CDR3 DNA follows: TGCGCCAGCAGTGCCGGAACAGGGGCATACGAGCAGTACTTC.

V usage is TRBV11-2 and J usage is TRBJ2-5; D uncertain. Germline loops: CDR1 SGHAT, CDR2 FQNNGV. The CDR3 contains 15 residues. V lost 3 bases, J lost 2 bases, and 13 bases lay in between. CDR3 region: CASSLDPGPQETQYF. Written as DNA, the CDR3 is TGTGCCAGCAGCTTGGACCCGGGCCCTCAAGAGACCCAGTACTTC. Full variable domain (rest looked up from reference TRBV11-2 and TRBJ2-5): EAGVAQSPRYKIIEKRQSVAFWCNPISGHATLYWYQQILGQGPKLLIQFQNNGVVDDSQLPKDRFSAERLKGVDSTLKIQPAKLEDSAVYLCASSLDPGPQETQYFGPGTRLLVL.

The J gene is TRBJ1-5, the V gene TRBV7-9; 9 nucleotides align to TRBD1. The J segment lost 4 bases and the V segment lost 5 bases, leaving 6 bases of the junction unmatched. Germline V CDR1 and CDR2: SEHNR, FQNEAQ (reference sequence). This CDR3 contains 15 residues. CDR3 residues: CASSGPGQGNQPQHF. The CDR3, as DNA: TGTGCCAGCAGCGGCCCGGGACAGGGTAATCAGCCCCAGCATTTT.

This rearrangement joins TRBV7-9 to TRBJ2-5; D remains unclear. Germline V gene sequence: CDR1 SEHNR, CDR2 FQNEAQ (reference sequence). Trimming left V 5 bases short and J 5 bases short, with 18 bases between. CDR3 length equals 15 residues. The CDR3 DNA reads as TGTGCCAGCAGCCACCAATCTAGTAGAGGCGAGACCCAGTACTTC. This sequence encodes CASSHQSSRGETQYF.

The CDR3 DNA follows: TGCGCCAGCAGCTTGGTCGCTAGCGGGTCCCTAGTTAACTACGAGCAGTACTTC. Translation: CASSLVASGSLVNYEQYF. The genes are TRBV5-1 and TRBJ2-7, with 8 bases fitting TRBD2. Losses at the gene ends were 0 bases for V and 3 bases for J; bases not matched to a gene: 14. The CDR3 totals 18 residues. CDR1 and CDR2 from the germline V gene are SGHRS and YFSETQ. Based on the CDR3 plus reference TRBV5-1 and TRBJ2-7, the full variable domain is KAGVTQTPRYLIKTRGQQVTLSCSPISGHRSVSWYQQTPGQGLQFLFEYFSETQRNKGNFPGRFSGRQFSNSRSEMNVSTLELGDSALYLCASSLVASGSLVNYEQYFGPGTRLTVT.

The CDR3 is CASSLAEPQETQYF. In DNA form, the CDR3 reads TGTGCCAGCAGCTTAGCCGAGCCACAAGAGACCCAGTACTTC. J is TRBJ2-5 and V is TRBV7-9; D is ambiguous. Trimming left V 0 bases short and J 2 bases short, with 7 bases between. This CDR3 has 14 amino acids. Germline V gene sequence: CDR1 SEHNR, CDR2 FQNEAQ (reference sequence).

With respect to this clone: At one of its ends the junction is not consistent with the germline gene, which may arise from a read error. The gene calls are TRBV7-9 and TRBJ1-5; D possibly corresponds to TRBD1 (6 bases). This CDR3 has 13 amino acids. Germline CDR1 is SEHNR and CDR2 is FQNEAQ (reference sequence). CDR3 sequence: CASGLGTGQPQHF. Here the CDR3 DNA reads TGTGCCAGCGGCTTAGGAACAGGGCAGCCCCAGCATTTT.

CDR3: CASTNGQVLPENTEAFF. The CDR3 DNA reads TGTGCCAGCACCAATGGACAGGTGCTTCCCGAAAACACTGAAGCTTTCTTT. The J gene is TRBJ1-1, the V gene TRBV28, with TRBD1 matching over 7 bases. CDR3 length: 17 residues. J lost 2 bases, V lost 7 bases, and 16 bases had no gene match. Germline CDR1 reads MDHEN; CDR2 reads SYDVKM.

This rearrangement joins TRBV6-1 to TRBJ1-5; unclear D gene. Germline V gene data show CDR1 as MNHNS and CDR2 as SASEGT. The CDR3 spans 13 residues. Between the trimmed V and J ends, which lost 3 bases and 7 bases, there was a span of 10 bases. CDR3 nucleotide sequence: TGTGCCAGCAGTGAGATGGGTGCGCAGCCCCAGCATTTT. Protein: CASSEMGAQPQHF.

This chain uses TRBV6-5 with TRBJ2-2, with 11 bases lining up with TRBD2. Trimming at V came to 7 bases and at J to 5 bases, leaving 6 bases not matched to a gene. CDR1 MNHEY and CDR2 SVGAGI come from the germline V gene. CDR3 size: 15 residues. In DNA, the CDR3 is TGTGCCAGCACCCCGACTAGCGGGACGACCGGGGAGCTGTTTTTT. Translation gives CASTPTSGTTGELFF.

The chain carries TRBV9 and TRBJ2-3; D tentatively reads TRBD1 or TRBD2 (6 bases each). CDR3 size: 15 residues. V lost 4 bases and J 5 bases, leaving 17 bases between the germline ends. Germline CDR1 and CDR2: SGDLS and YYNGEE. This CDR3 is CASSPRGDPRDTQYF. CDR3 nucleotide sequence: TGTGCCAGCAGCCCGAGGGGGGACCCCAGAGATACGCAGTATTTT.

The chain recombines TRBV4-1 with TRBJ2-2; D is ambiguous. The ends were cut back, 2 bases at V and 4 bases at J, with 5 bases in the middle. The germline gives CDR1 MGHRA, CDR2 YSYEKL. The CDR3 length is 13 residues. CDR3 in DNA: TGCGCCAGCAGCCAATCGGTCACCGGGGAGCTGTTTTTT. Translation: CASSQSVTGELFF.

The chain employs TRBV5-4 and TRBJ2-7, with 11 bases lining up with TRBD2. Trimming at V came to 5 bases and at J to 0 bases, leaving 4 bases not matched to a gene. The CDR3 has 15 amino acids. Germline assignment: CDR1 SGHNT and CDR2 YYREEE (reference sequence). CDR3 region: CASRGGTSGSYEQYF. CDR3 nucleotide sequence: TGTGCCAGCAGAGGTGGGACTAGCGGCTCCTACGAGCAGTACTTC.

The chain links TRBV7-9 to TRBJ2-6, with D hard to call. The germline V and J ends were trimmed by 10 bases and 1 base, with 2 bases remaining between them. The CDR3 sequence is 11 residues long. Germline values: CDR1 SEHNR, CDR2 FQNEAQ (reference sequence). This CDR3 reads CATSGANVLTF. CDR3 sequence (DNA): TGTGCCACATCTGGGGCCAACGTCCTGACTTTC. The full variable domain, its missing parts supplied by reference TRBV7-9 and TRBJ2-6, is DTGVSQNPRHKITKRGQNVTFRCDPISEHNRLYWYRQTLGQGPEFLTYFQNEAQLEKSRLLSDRFSAERPKGSFSTLEIQRTEQGDSAMYLCATSGANVLTFGAGSRLTVL.

V usage is TRBV4-3 and J usage is TRBJ2-1, with TRBD2 matching 8 bases. Germline V gene sequence: CDR1 LGHNA, CDR2 YSLEER. Unmatched junction bases numbered 5, after V lost 0 bases and J lost 4 bases. The CDR3 is made up of 16 amino acids. DNA for the CDR3: TGCGCCAGCAGCCAAGATGAGACTAGCGAGTACAATGAGCAGTTCTTC. It codes for CASSQDETSEYNEQFF.

The gene calls are TRBV7-9 and TRBJ1-4, with D maybe TRBD1 (6 bases). Germline-derived CDR1 and CDR2 are SEHNR and FQNEAQ (reference sequence). The ends were cut back, 2 bases at V and 7 bases at J, with 8 bases in the middle. The CDR3 totals 13 residues. The chain's CDR3 is CASSLSTGEKLFF. In DNA, the CDR3 is TGTGCCAGCAGCTTATCGACAGGTGAAAAACTGTTTTTT.

The chain combines TRBV5-1 with TRBJ2-2; TRBD1 agrees at 7 bases. CDR3 size: 18 residues. V dropped 0 bases and J dropped 1; count of bases not matched to a gene: 9. Germline CDR1 SGHRS, CDR2 YFSETQ. The CDR3 protein is CASSLASGTVRNTGELFF. CDR3 sequence (DNA): TGCGCCAGCAGCTTGGCATCCGGGACAGTGAGGAACACCGGGGAGCTGTTTTTT.